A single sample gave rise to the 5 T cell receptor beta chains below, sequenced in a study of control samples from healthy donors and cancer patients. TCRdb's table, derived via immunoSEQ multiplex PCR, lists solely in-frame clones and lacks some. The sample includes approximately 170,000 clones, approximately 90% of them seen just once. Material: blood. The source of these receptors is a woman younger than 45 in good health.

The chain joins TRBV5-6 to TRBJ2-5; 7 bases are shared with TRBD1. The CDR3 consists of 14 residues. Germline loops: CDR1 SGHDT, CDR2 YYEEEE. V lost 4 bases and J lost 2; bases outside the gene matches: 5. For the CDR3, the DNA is TGTGCCAGCAGCCGACAGGGAGATCAAGAGACCCAGTACTTC. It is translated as CASSRQGDQETQYF.

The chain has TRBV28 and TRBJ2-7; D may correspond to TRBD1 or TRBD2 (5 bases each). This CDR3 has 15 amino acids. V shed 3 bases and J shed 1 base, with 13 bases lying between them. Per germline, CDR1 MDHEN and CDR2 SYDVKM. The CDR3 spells CASSLSGTSSYEQYF. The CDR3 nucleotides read TGTGCCAGCAGTTTGTCCGGGACGTCTTCCTACGAGCAGTACTTC.

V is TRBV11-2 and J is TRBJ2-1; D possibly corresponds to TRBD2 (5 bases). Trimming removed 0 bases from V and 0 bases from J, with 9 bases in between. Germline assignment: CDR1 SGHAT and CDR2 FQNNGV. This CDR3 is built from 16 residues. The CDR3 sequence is CASSLDGGSSYNEQFF. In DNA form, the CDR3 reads TGTGCCAGCAGCTTAGACGGAGGCAGCTCCTACAATGAGCAGTTCTTC.

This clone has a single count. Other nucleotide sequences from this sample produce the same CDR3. The DNA for the CDR3 is TGTGCCAGCTCGCCGACAGGGACGGGCAATCAGCCCCAGCATTTT. Protein sequence: CASSPTGTGNQPQHF. V and J are TRBV18 and TRBJ1-5; 7 bases line up with TRBD1. With 6 bases clipped from V and 2 bases from J, the junction kept 7 bases outside the gene matches. The CDR3 length is 15 residues. CDR1 and CDR2 from the germline V gene are KGHSH and LQKENI.

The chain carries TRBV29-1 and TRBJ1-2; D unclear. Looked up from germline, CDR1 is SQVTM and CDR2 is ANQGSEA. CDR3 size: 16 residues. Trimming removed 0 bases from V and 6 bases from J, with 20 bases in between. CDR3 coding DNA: TGCAGCGTTGAAGACAGGTTTACAGTGAAAAGCGATGGCTACACCTTC. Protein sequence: CSVEDRFTVKSDGYTF. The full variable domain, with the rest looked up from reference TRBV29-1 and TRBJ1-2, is SAVISQKPSRDICQRGTSLTIQCQVDSQVTMMFWYRQQPGQSLTLIATANQGSEATYESGFVIDKFPISRPNLTFSTLTVSNMSPEDSSIYLCSVEDRFTVKSDGYTFGSGTRLTVV.